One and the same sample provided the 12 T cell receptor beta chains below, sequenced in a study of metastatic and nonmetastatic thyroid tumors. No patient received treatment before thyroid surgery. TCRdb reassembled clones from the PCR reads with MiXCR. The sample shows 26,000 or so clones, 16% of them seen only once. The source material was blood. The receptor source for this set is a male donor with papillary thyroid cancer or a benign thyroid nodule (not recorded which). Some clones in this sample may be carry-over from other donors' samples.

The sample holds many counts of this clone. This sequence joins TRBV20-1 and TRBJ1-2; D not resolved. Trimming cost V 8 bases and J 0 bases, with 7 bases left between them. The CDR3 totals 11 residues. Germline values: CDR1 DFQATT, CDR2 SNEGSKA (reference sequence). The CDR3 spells CSQGSNYGYTF. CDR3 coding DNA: TGCAGTCAAGGGTCTAACTATGGCTACACCTTC.

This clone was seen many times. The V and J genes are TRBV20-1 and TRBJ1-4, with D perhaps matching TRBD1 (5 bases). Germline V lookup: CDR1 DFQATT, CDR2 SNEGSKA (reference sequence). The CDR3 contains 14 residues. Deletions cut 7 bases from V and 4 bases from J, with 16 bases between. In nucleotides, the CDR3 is TGCAGTGGTACCATGGGGGGGGATAATGAAAAACTGTTTTTT. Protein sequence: CSGTMGGDNEKLFF.

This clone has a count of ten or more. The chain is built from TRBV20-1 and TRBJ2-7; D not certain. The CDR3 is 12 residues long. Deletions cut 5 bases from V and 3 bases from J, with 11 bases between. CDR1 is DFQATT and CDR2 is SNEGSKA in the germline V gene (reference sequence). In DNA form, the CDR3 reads TGCAGTGCTGCGGAAAATATCTACGAGCAGTACTTC. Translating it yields CSAAENIYEQYF.

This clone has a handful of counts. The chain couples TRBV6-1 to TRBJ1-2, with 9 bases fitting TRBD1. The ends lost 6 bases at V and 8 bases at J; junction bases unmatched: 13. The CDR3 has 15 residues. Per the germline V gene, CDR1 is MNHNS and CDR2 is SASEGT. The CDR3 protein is CASSDTQGAEEGYTF. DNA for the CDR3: TGTGCCAGCAGCGACACACAGGGGGCGGAGGAAGGCTACACCTTC.

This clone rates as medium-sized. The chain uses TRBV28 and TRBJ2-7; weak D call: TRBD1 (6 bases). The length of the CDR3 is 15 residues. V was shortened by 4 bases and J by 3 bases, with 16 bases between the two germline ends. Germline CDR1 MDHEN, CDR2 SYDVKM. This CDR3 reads CASSSPPRGIYEQYF. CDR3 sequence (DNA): TGTGCCAGCAGTTCGCCCCCGAGGGGGATCTACGAGCAGTACTTC.

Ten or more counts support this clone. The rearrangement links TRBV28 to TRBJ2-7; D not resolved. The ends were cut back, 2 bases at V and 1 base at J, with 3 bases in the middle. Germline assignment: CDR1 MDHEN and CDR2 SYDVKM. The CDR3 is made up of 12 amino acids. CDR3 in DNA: TGTGCCAGCAGTTTAAAGTCCTACGAGCAGTACTTC. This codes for CASSLKSYEQYF.

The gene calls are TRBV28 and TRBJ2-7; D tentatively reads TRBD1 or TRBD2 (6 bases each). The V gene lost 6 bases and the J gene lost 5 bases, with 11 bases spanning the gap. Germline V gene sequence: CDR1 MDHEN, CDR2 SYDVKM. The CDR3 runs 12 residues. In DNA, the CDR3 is TGTGCCAGCAGGTTAAGGGGGGACGAGCAGTACTTC. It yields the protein CASRLRGDEQYF.

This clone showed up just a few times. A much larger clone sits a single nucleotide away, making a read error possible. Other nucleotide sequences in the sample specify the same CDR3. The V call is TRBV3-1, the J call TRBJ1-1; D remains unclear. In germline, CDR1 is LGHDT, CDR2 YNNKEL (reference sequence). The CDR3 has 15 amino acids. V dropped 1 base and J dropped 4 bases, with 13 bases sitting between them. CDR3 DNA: TGTGCCAGCAGCCAAGGTCCTGGCCGGGGCACTGAAGCTTTCTTT. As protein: CASSQGPGRGTEAFF.

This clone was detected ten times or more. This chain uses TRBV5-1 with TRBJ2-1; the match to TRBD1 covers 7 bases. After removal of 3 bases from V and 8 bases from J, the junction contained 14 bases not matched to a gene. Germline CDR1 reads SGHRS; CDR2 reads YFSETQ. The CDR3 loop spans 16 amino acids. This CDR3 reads CASSSVAGGDWDEQFF. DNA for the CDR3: TGCGCCAGCAGCTCCGTGGCAGGGGGTGATTGGGATGAGCAGTTCTTC. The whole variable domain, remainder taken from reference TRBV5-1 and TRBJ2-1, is KAGVTQTPRYLIKTRGQQVTLSCSPISGHRSVSWYQQTPGQGLQFLFEYFSETQRNKGNFPGRFSGRQFSNSRSEMNVSTLELGDSALYLCASSSVAGGDWDEQFFGPGTRLTVL.

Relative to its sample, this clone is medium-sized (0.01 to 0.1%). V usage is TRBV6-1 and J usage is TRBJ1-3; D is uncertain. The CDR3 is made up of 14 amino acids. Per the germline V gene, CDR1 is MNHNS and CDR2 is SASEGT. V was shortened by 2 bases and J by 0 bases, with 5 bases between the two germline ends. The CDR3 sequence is CASSEQPSGNTIYF. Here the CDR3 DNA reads TGTGCCAGCAGTGAACAGCCCTCTGGAAACACCATATATTTT.

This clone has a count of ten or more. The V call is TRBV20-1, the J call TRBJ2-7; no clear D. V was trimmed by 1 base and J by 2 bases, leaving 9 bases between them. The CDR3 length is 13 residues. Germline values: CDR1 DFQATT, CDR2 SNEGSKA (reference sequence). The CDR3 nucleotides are TGCAGTGCTAGAGGTTGGACGGCCTACGAGCAGTACTTC. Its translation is CSARGWTAYEQYF.

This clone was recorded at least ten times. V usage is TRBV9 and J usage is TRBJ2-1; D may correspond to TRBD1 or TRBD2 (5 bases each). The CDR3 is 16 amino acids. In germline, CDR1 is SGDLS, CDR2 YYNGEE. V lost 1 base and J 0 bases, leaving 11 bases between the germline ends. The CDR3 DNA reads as TGTGCCAGCAGCGTACGGTCAGGGAGCTCCTACAATGAGCAGTTCTTC. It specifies CASSVRSGSSYNEQFF. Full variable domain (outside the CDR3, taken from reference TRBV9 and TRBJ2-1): DSGVTQTPKHLITATGQRVTLRCSPRSGDLSVYWYQQSLDQGLQFLIQYYNGEERAKGNILERFSAQQFPDLHSELNLSSLELGDSALYFCASSVRSGSSYNEQFFGPGTRLTVL.